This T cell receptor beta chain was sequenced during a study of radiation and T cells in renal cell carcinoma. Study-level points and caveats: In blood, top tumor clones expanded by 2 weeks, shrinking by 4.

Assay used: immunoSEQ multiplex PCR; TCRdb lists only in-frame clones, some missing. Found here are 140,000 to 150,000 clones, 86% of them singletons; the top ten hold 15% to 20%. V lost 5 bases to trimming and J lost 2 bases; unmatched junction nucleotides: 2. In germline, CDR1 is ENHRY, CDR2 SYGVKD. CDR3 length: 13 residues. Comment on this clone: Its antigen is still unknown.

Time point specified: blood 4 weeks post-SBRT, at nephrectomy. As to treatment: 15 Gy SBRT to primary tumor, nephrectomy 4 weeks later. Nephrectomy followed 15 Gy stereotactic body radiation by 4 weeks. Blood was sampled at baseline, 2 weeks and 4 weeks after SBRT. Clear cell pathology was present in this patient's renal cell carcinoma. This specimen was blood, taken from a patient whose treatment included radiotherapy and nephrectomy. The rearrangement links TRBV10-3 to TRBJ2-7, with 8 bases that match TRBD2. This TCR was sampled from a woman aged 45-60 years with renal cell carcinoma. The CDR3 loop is CAISLAGTYEQYF. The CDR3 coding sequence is TGTGCCATCAGTCTAGCGGGCACCTACGAGCAGTACTTC.